This T cell receptor (beta chain) is drawn from a study of CD8 T cells in Susac syndrome. Random hexamers served to reverse transcribe about 0.45 to 1 ug RNA. TCRdb passed the immunoSEQ multiplex PCR reads through MiXCR, listing each CDR3 protein once. The profile shows 120,000 to 150,000 distinct CDR3 sequences, roughly 95% of them singletons. The CDR3 has 12 amino acids. V shed 6 bases and J shed 3 bases, with 12 bases lying between them. Germline CDR1 and CDR2: DFQATT and SNEGSKA (reference sequence). Specimen: CD4+ T cells from PBMCs. The chain links TRBV20-1 to TRBJ2-7; a weak D match, TRBD1 (5 bases). The clonotype comes from a human donor with multiple sclerosis. The CDR3 spells CSASTVNYEQYF. In DNA form, the CDR3 reads TGCAGTGCATCGACAGTAAACTACGAGCAGTACTTC.